The sequence of this TCR beta chain was determined in a study of cytotoxic CD8 clonotypes in ibrutinib-treated CLL. About the study: Complete response was seen in 2 patients and partial in approximately 25; about 12 progressed and around 14 stayed remitted after a median roughly 65 months.

Study results and limitations: Once treatment began, public clonotypes, which were uncommon, contracted or stayed stable.

The method was immunoSEQ multiplex PCR; TCRdb's version includes in-frame clones alone and lacks a portion of them. This table has approximately 74,000 clones, approximately 80% appearing once. About this clone: Its antigen is undetermined.

The sequences come from PBMCs, collected at disease progression, from a patient treated with ibrutinib. The receptor was isolated from a human donor with chronic lymphocytic leukemia.

The DNA of the CDR3 is TGTGCCAGCAGCTTAGAAGTCGGGATCTACGAGCAGTACTTC. Its translation is CASSLEVGIYEQYF. V usage is TRBV11-2 and J usage is TRBJ2-7, with a weak D call TRBD2 (5 bases). V lost 0 bases and J lost 3, with 9 bases in between. From germline, CDR1 is SGHAT and CDR2 FQNNGV. The CDR3 extends over 14 amino acids.